This T cell receptor (beta chain) was captured by sequencing in a study of T cells in Graves' hyperthyroidism and ophthalmopathy. TCR beta CDR3 regions were amplified from RNA transcripts. HTBI primers were the set used in a first-round RT-PCR of the TCR CDR3. One entry per CDR3 protein, called by TCRdb with MiXCR from the multiplex PCR reads. The sample holds about 250,000 distinct CDR3 sequences, roughly 20% seen once. This clonotype has a handful of counts. V shed 4 bases and J shed 9 bases, with 12 bases lying between them. The CDR3 extends over 12 amino acids. Germline V gene lookup returns CDR1 LNHDA and CDR2 SQIVND (reference sequence).

V gene TRBV19 combines with J gene TRBJ1-1; no clear D gene. The sequenced sample consisted of blood. The source is a man aged 25 to 40 with Graves' ophthalmopathy. CDR3 sequence (DNA): TGTGCCAGTAGTACCGAGCCCAATCAAGCTTTCTTT. Protein product: CASSTEPNQAFF. Using reference TRBV19 and TRBJ1-1 for the parts outside the CDR3, the full variable domain is DGGITQSPKYLFRKEGQNVTLSCEQNLNHDAMYWYRQDPGQGLRLIYYSQIVNDFQKGDIAEGYSVSREKKESFPLTVTSAQKNPTAFYLCASSTEPNQAFFGQGTRLTVV.